A single sample is the source of the 6 T cell receptor beta chains below, sequenced in a study of CD8 T cells in ankylosing spondylitis. TCRdb itself ran the 5' RACE reads through MiXCR, one entry per CDR3 protein. The repertoire includes fewer than 80,000 distinct CDR3 sequences, about 5% of them detected once, and roughly 2.3% sits in the top ten. The sample comprised blood, either unsorted or a sorted T cell fraction (not recorded which). The receptors originated from a male donor with ankylosing spondylitis or in good health (not recorded which).

There are many counts of this clonotype. The chain joins TRBV20-1 to TRBJ2-2; the D gene is possibly TRBD1 (5 bases). This CDR3 has 14 amino acids. Trimming cost V 1 base and J 1 base, with 7 bases left between them. CDR1 and CDR2 from the germline V gene are DFQATT and SNEGSKA (reference sequence). The CDR3 nucleotides read TGCAGTGCTAGAGCCGGACAGAACACCGGGGAGCTGTTTTTT. Amino acids: CSARAGQNTGELFF.

This sequence joins TRBV10-3 and TRBJ2-1; D is uncertain. This CDR3 has 12 residues. Between the trimmed V and J ends, which lost 3 bases and 10 bases, there was a span of 10 bases. Germline loops: CDR1 ENHRY, CDR2 SYGVKD. In nucleotides, the CDR3 is TGTGCCATCAGTGACCCCGGTGGGGAGCAGTTCTTC. Translation: CAISDPGGEQFF.

The sample holds many counts of this clonotype. The chain is built from TRBV6-1 and TRBJ2-6, with 10 nucleotides matching TRBD1. The CDR3 has 18 amino acids. CDR1 and CDR2 from the germline V gene are MNHNS and SASEGT. The trim removed 7 bases at V and 2 bases at J, leaving 11 bases unmatched. DNA of the CDR3: TGTGCCAGCAAACGACCGGGACAGGGGACCGCTGGGGCCAACGTCCTGACTTTC. Encoded protein: CASKRPGQGTAGANVLTF.

This clonotype was observed at least ten times. The V call is TRBV29-1, the J call TRBJ1-1, with D possibly TRBD1 on 5 matching bases. Germline CDR1 is SQVTM and CDR2 is ANQGSEA. V was pared by 1 base and J by 6 bases, with 6 bases between. This CDR3 spans 11 amino acids. The CDR3 bases are TGCAGCGTTGAAGGGGGGGCTGAAGCTTTCTTT. Its protein is CSVEGGAEAFF.

There are many counts of this clonotype. The rearrangement joins TRBV20-1 to TRBJ2-1, with 13 bases that match TRBD2. The length of the CDR3 is 14 residues. Trimming cost V 4 bases and J 9 bases; bases outside gene matches: 6. From germline, CDR1 is DFQATT and CDR2 SNEGSKA (reference sequence). The CDR3 here is CSAIGLAGAGEQFF. Here the CDR3 DNA reads TGCAGTGCTATCGGACTAGCGGGGGCGGGTGAGCAGTTCTTC.

This clonotype was counted many times. This chain links TRBV18 with TRBJ2-5; 12 nucleotides agree with TRBD1. V shed 3 bases and J 5 bases; nucleotides not matched to a gene: 10. Germline V CDR1 and CDR2: KGHSH, LQKENI. The CDR3 consists of 17 residues. The CDR3 DNA is TGTGCCAGCTCACCGCCCGGGACAGGGGGCCTCCGGGAGACCCAGTACTTC. This encodes CASSPPGTGGLRETQYF.